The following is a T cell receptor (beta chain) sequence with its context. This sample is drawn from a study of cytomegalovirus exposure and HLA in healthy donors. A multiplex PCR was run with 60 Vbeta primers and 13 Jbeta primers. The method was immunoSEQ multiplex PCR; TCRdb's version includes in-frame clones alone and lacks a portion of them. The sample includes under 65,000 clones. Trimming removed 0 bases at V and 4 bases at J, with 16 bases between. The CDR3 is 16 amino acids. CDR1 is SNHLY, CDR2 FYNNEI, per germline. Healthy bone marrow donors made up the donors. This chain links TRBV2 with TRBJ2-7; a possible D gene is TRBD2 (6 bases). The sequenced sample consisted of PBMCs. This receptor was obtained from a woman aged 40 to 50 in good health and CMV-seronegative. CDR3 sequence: CASSEASRRARYEQYF. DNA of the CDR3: TGTGCCAGCAGTGAAGCAAGCCGGAGGGCCCGGTACGAGCAGTACTTC.